This T cell receptor beta chain appears in the sequencing data of a study of blood T cell repertoires in COVID-19. TCRdb's copy holds only in-frame clones and misses some; the assay was immunoSEQ multiplex PCR. The data hold almost 70,000 clones, with just under 80% observed a single time. Germline-derived CDR1 and CDR2 are MNHEY and SMNVEV (reference sequence). Losses at the gene ends were 8 bases for V and 1 base for J; bases not matched to a gene: 6. There are 15 residues in the CDR3. In its sample, this clone was seen a few times. The chain joins TRBV27 to TRBJ2-3, with TRBD2 matching 10 bases. Sequencing input: peripheral blood. The TCR comes from a human donor in a cohort sampled during active COVID-19. The CDR3 loop reads CASRTLAGGTDTQYF. CDR3 coding DNA: TGTGCCAGCCGGACCCTAGCGGGGGGCACAGATACGCAGTATTTT.